This T cell receptor (beta chain) was recovered during a study of spatial heterogeneity in lung cancer. Study at large: On average, each unique TCR and UMI combination appeared more than ten times in raw reads. Whole-study results and caveats: At resection, ubiquitous expanded tumor TCRs appeared in blood more than at follow-up.

Concerning this clonotype: As yet, its antigen is unknown.

In the library, each TCR cDNA molecule bore its own unique molecular identifier. TCRdb re-analysed the 5' RACE reads in MiXCR, keeping a single row per CDR3 protein. This sample has 45,000 to 55,000 distinct CDR3 sequences, with approximately 5.3% found just once. The germline V gene encodes CDR1 MGHRA and CDR2 YSYEKL. This CDR3 contains 16 residues. The V end lost 5 bases, the J end lost 1 base, and 16 bases lay between the germline ends. Noted time point: sample taken at primary tumor resection. From tumor, nontumor lung or frozen PBMC, whole RNA was taken unsorted for sequencing. The cohort: about 79 early-stage, untreated non-small cell lung cancer patients.

Sequences were derived from PBMCs, sampled at surgery. This clonotype originated in a male donor with early-stage non-small cell lung cancer. The V and J genes are TRBV4-1 and TRBJ2-3; D possibly uses TRBD1 or TRBD2 (6 bases each). This chain's CDR3 is CASSSVGGGGTDTQYF. The CDR3 DNA follows: TGCGCCAGCAGCTCCGTCGGAGGGGGAGGCACAGATACGCAGTATTTT.